This TCR beta chain stems from a study of response to subunit inactivated influenza vaccine. Study-level findings and limits: The authors offered the suggestion that each seasonal influenza vaccination recruits few new T cells.

TCRdb fed the RT-PCR reads into MiXCR, producing one record per CDR3 protein. The top ten clones hold about 7.8% of a sample with more than 200,000 distinct CDR3 sequences, 10% to 15% of them seen once. Remarks on this clonotype: Its antigen remains unknown.

With 8 bases removed from V and 0 bases from J, the gap between germline ends came to 15 bases. CDR3 length: 16 residues. This chain uses TRBV5-3 with TRBJ2-6; D perhaps matches TRBD2 (7 bases). TRBV5-3 is annotated as an ORF whose role is uncertain. The TCR was taken from a man over 45 who received an inactivated influenza vaccine. The sample consisted of non-naive T cells sorted from PBMCs, taken around two weeks before vaccination. CDR3 DNA: TGTGCCAGTGGGGGGGCCATAATCTCTGGGGCCAACGTCCTGACTTTC. It codes for CASGGAIISGANVLTF.